In its sample, the clone carrying this T cell receptor beta chain was seen once. The data were obtained in a study of blood T cells in healthy people across ages. Using a J-beta primer mix together with a sample-barcoded 5' primer, a second PCR was run for about 7 to 12 cycles. TCRdb passed the 5' RACE reads through MiXCR, listing each CDR3 protein once. Here the sample spans roughly 800,000 distinct CDR3 sequences, nearly 60% being singletons. The V gene end was trimmed by 6 bases and the J gene end by 1 base; junction bases not matched to a gene: 4. The CDR3 is made up of 13 amino acids. CDR1 and CDR2 (germline): SQVTM, ANQGSEA.

The chain recombines TRBV29-1 with TRBJ2-3; TRBD1 matches 7 bases. This clonotype was obtained from a man aged 25 to 40 in good health. The specimen was blood. CDR3 DNA: TGCAGCGTCGTCGGGACAGGCACAGATACGCAGTATTTT. Its translation is CSVVGTGTDTQYF.